These 20 T cell receptor beta chains were all obtained from the same sample, sequenced in a study of tumor-infiltrating lymphocytes in oesophageal squamous cell carcinoma. TCRdb re-derived calls from the PCR reads in MiXCR, one entry per CDR3 protein. The data contain approximately 18,000 distinct CDR3 sequences, 42% of them singletons. The specimen was normal esophageal tissue next to the tumor. Source of these receptors: a female donor with esophageal squamous cell carcinoma.

About this clonotype: The junction does not match germline at one end; this may be a read error. The chain is built from TRBV11-2 and TRBJ1-4; D is possibly TRBD1 (6 bases). The length of the CDR3 is 15 residues. Looked up from germline, CDR1 is SGHAT and CDR2 is FQNNGV. The CDR3 coding sequence is TGTGCCAGCAGCTTAGGTCGGGGGGCTAACGAAAAACTGTTTTTT. Translated, it gives CASSLGRGANEKLFF.

V usage is TRBV30 and J usage is TRBJ1-6; D remains ambiguous. Near its end, the DNA agrees better with TRBJ2-7, so the J call may be wrong. CDR1 is GTSNPN and CDR2 is SVGIG in the germline V gene (reference sequence). This CDR3 is built from 13 residues. Here the CDR3 DNA reads TGTGCCTGGTCGAACTGGCCGTCCTACGAGCAGTACTTC. Amino acid sequence: CAWSNWPSYEQYF.

Worth noting for this clonotype: This may arise from a read error, as a much more abundant clone is one base away. The chain is built from TRBV28 and TRBJ2-1; TRBD1 or TRBD2 may be the D gene (5 bases each). This CDR3 spans 15 amino acids. Per germline, CDR1 MDHEN and CDR2 SYDVKM. Between the trimmed V and J ends, which lost 7 bases and 10 bases, there was a span of 23 bases. CDR3 in DNA: TGTGCCAGCAATCCCCCCGGGGCGTCCTTCTACGAGCAGTTCTTC. The encoded protein is CASNPPGASFYEQFF.

As regards this clonotype: Given the absence of the conserved phenylalanine or tryptophan at the CDR3 end, a read error is likely. The DNA is omitted, as the CDR3 cannot be located on it reliably, and the CDR3 follows TCRdb's listing. The chain employs TRBV7-3 and TRBJ2-3; the table's D gene call, TRBD1, was not cross checked with the DNA. Germline V gene data show CDR1 as SGHTA and CDR2 as FQGTGA. The CDR3 extends over 16 residues, inclusive of both ends. The CDR3: CASSLTGWGNEQFFGP.

Many counts were recorded for this clonotype. The gene calls are TRBV19 and TRBJ1-4; 8 nucleotides agree with TRBD1. V lost 7 bases, J lost 8 bases, and 9 bases stayed unmatched. Germline V gene data show CDR1 as LNHDA and CDR2 as SQIVND (reference sequence). CDR3 length: 14 residues. The CDR3, as DNA: TGTGCCAGTAAGAAGGACAGGGTTGGCGAAAAACTGTTTTTT. Translation: CASKKDRVGEKLFF.

This clonotype came up many times. The chain employs TRBV11-3 and TRBJ1-1, with D perhaps matching TRBD1 (5 bases). CDR3 length: 13 residues. Trimming removed 5 bases at V and 1 base at J, with 8 bases between. CDR1 SGHNT and CDR2 YENEEA come from the germline V gene. The CDR3 DNA sequence: TGTGCCAGCAGCCGACAGAAGAACACTGAAGCTTTCTTT. Residues: CASSRQKNTEAFF. Full variable domain (remainder filled in from reference TRBV11-3 and TRBJ1-1): EAGVVQSPRYKIIEKKQPVAFWCNPISGHNTLYWYLQNLGQGPELLIRYENEEAVDDSQLPKDRFSAERLKGVDSTLKIQPAELGDSAVYLCASSRQKNTEAFFGQGTRLTVV.

This clonotype came up a few times. The chain recombines TRBV15 with TRBJ2-3; TRBD2 aligns across 8 bases. The CDR3 has 17 residues. The germline gives CDR1 LNHNV, CDR2 YYDKDF (reference sequence). J was trimmed by 4 bases and V by 0 bases; bases with no gene match: 9. CDR3 sequence reads: CATSRDNAGGLPDTQYF. The DNA of the CDR3 is TGTGCCACCAGCAGAGATAATGCGGGGGGCCTCCCAGATACGCAGTATTTT.

This clonotype was recorded many times. The chain employs TRBV5-5 and TRBJ2-3; TRBD1 matches at 8 bases. Germline CDR1 is SGHKS and CDR2 is YYEKEE (reference sequence). Germline trimming cut 0 bases from V and 4 bases from J; bases unmatched to any gene: 10. This CDR3 has 17 amino acids. The CDR3 DNA reads TGTGCCAGCAGCTTGGCCGCAGCAGGGGGCGGTGCAGATACGCAGTATTTT. This codes for CASSLAAAGGGADTQYF.

This clonotype showed up many times. A single base separates this from a much larger clone, so it may be a read error. The chain is built from TRBV12-3 or TRBV12-4 and TRBJ2-5; 7 nucleotides match TRBD1. The CDR3 runs to 16 residues. Germline trimming cut 3 bases from V and 11 bases from J; bases unmatched to any gene: 18. This CDR3 is CASSLGQPPHYNEQYF. CDR3 nucleotide sequence: TGTGCCAGCAGTTTGGGACAGCCCCCCCACTACAATGAGCAGTACTTC.

This clonotype was counted at least ten times. This sequence joins TRBV12-3 or TRBV12-4 and TRBJ1-3, with D perhaps matching TRBD1 (6 bases). V lost 1 base and J lost 4, with 11 bases in between. The CDR3 has 15 amino acids. This CDR3 reads CASSLVGAQGNTIYF. CDR3 nucleotides: TGTGCCAGCAGTTTAGTGGGGGCTCAGGGAAACACCATATATTTT.

This clonotype was picked up many times. A much larger clonotype is one base distant, so this may be a read error. The chain couples TRBV7-9 to TRBJ2-5; D not certain. Trimming took off 2 bases at V and 11 bases at J, with 24 bases between the two ends. The CDR3 is made up of 16 amino acids. The germline V gene has CDR1 SEHNR and CDR2 FQNEAQ (reference sequence). The CDR3 sequence: CASSLILSPIPDEQYF. The CDR3 nucleotides read TGTGCCAGCAGCTTAATCCTCAGCCCCATTCCGGATGAGCAGTACTTC.

This clonotype was counted only a few times. The chain has TRBV20-1 and TRBJ2-1; the match to TRBD1 covers 10 bases. J gave up 7 bases and V 5 bases, and 11 bases lay outside the gene matches. Looked up from germline, CDR1 is DFQATT and CDR2 is SNEGSKA (reference sequence). The CDR3 is 15 residues long. CDR3 sequence: CSAHNRDRGDNEQFF. The CDR3, as DNA: TGCAGTGCTCACAACCGGGACAGGGGTGATAATGAGCAGTTCTTC.

The chain couples TRBV6-2 or TRBV6-3 to TRBJ2-3, with D unresolved. The DNA matches TRBJ2-7 better at its end, which makes the J call doubtful. CDR1 and CDR2 from the germline V gene are MNHEY and SVGEGT. The CDR3 extends over 12 amino acids. CDR3 bases: TGTGCCAGCAGTTATATGGGAAACGAGCAGTACTTC. Translating it yields CASSYMGNEQYF.

This clonotype has at least ten counts. CDR3 coding DNA: TGTGCCAGCAGCCGCCAACAATACACAGATACGCAGTATTTT. Protein: CASSRQQYTDTQYF. The chain carries TRBV14 and TRBJ2-3; D is unresolved. Germline values: CDR1 SGHDN, CDR2 FVKESK. The CDR3 spans 14 residues. Trimming took off 4 bases at V and 2 bases at J, with 10 bases between the two ends.

Concerning this clonotype itself: Given a much more abundant clone one base away, this may be a read error. The chain uses TRBV28 and TRBJ2-7, with 8 positions matching TRBD1. V shed 8 bases and J 7 bases; nucleotides not matched to a gene: 16. CDR1 is MDHEN and CDR2 is SYDVKM in the germline V gene. This CDR3 is built from 15 residues. As DNA, the CDR3 is TGTGCCAGCGTCAGAGCAGGACAGGGCAGGGGTGAGCAGTACTTC. Amino acids: CASVRAGQGRGEQYF.

The V call is TRBV7-3, the J call TRBJ2-3; TRBD1 agrees at 7 bases. V shed 5 bases and J 1 base; nucleotides not matched to a gene: 6. Germline V CDR1 and CDR2: SGHTA, FQGTGA. The CDR3 totals 15 residues. The CDR3 loop reads CASSITGVGTDTQYF. CDR3 sequence (DNA): TGTGCCAGCAGCATCACAGGGGTTGGCACAGATACGCAGTATTTT.

A word on this clonotype: A clone one base away is much larger, so this may be a read error. J is TRBJ2-4 and V is TRBV18; possible D gene TRBD1, 5 bases. Germline loops: CDR1 KGHSH, CDR2 LQKENI. Between the trimmed V and J ends, which lost 2 bases and 13 bases, there was a span of 18 bases. CDR3 length: 14 residues. The CDR3 DNA reads TGTGCCAGCTCACCATTTCCTGGACACAATGAGCAGTACTTC. Protein product: CASSPFPGHNEQYF.

The chain uses TRBV28 and TRBJ2-3; D uncertain. V gave up 3 bases and J gave up 1 base, with 8 bases separating them. CDR1 and CDR2 (germline): MDHEN, SYDVKM. The CDR3 loop spans 14 amino acids. The CDR3 DNA follows: TGTGCCAGCAGTTTTCTGTTGGGCACAGATACGCAGTATTTT. Its protein product is CASSFLLGTDTQYF.

This clonotype was found many times. The chain joins TRBV4-2 to TRBJ2-7; D uncertain. V gave up 1 base and J gave up 2 bases, with 15 bases separating them. The CDR3 is made up of 16 amino acids. CDR1 is LGHNA and CDR2 is YNFKEQ in the germline V gene. CDR3 protein: CASSQVHDGSTYEQYF. CDR3 nucleotide sequence: TGTGCCAGCAGCCAAGTACACGACGGATCGACCTACGAGCAGTACTTC.

The rearrangement joins TRBV5-6 to TRBJ1-5; D gene unclear. This CDR3 region has 14 residues. The germline gives CDR1 SGHDT, CDR2 YYEEEE. The V end lost 1 base, the J end lost 0 bases, and 5 bases lay between the germline ends. CDR3 DNA: TGTGCCAGCAGCTTGTGGAGTAGCAATCAGCCCCAGCATTTT. It encodes CASSLWSSNQPQHF.